The next 12 T cell receptor beta chains were all read from a single sample in a study of shared clonotypes between healthy human individuals. Repertoires were generated with immunoSEQ multiplex PCR, while TCRdb's copy carries only in-frame clones and drops some. The sample has 550,000 to 700,000 clones, 55% to 85% seen once. The sequenced material came from memory CD4+ T cells sorted from blood. Subset reported: CD45RA-negative fraction. These receptors originate from a woman under 40 in good health.

The V gene is TRBV2, the J gene TRBJ2-6; D tentatively reads TRBD1 or TRBD2 (6 bases each). The CDR3 has 14 amino acids. V was pared by 6 bases and J by 2 bases, with 8 bases between. Germline V gives CDR1 SNHLY, CDR2 FYNNEI. The CDR3 region is CASREGAGANVLTF. CDR3 bases: TGTGCCAGCAGGGAGGGGGCTGGGGCCAACGTCCTGACTTTC.

The chain recombines TRBV2 with TRBJ1-5, with D tentatively TRBD1 (6 bases). The V end was cut by 8 bases, the J end by 3 bases, with 8 bases between. The CDR3 spans 12 residues. The V gene's germline CDR1 is SNHLY and CDR2 FYNNEI. The CDR3 spells CASGGFNQPQHF. For the CDR3, the DNA is TGTGCCAGCGGGGGCTTCAATCAGCCCCAGCATTTT. The full variable domain, completed using reference TRBV2 and TRBJ1-5, is EPEVTQTPSHQVTQMGQEVILRCVPISNHLYFYWYRQILGQKVEFLVSFYNNEISEKSEIFDDQFSVERPDGSNFTLKIRSTKLEDSAMYFCASGGFNQPQHFGDGTRLSIL.

V is TRBV11-2 and J is TRBJ2-7; D possibly corresponds to TRBD2 (6 bases). Trimming took 2 bases from V and 6 from J, leaving 11 bases between them. Germline loops: CDR1 SGHAT, CDR2 FQNNGV. The CDR3 length is 13 residues. The DNA of the CDR3 is TGTGCCAGCAGCTTAACCCAAGCGGGCGAGCAGTACTTC. Translation gives CASSLTQAGEQYF.

The J gene is TRBJ2-5, the V gene TRBV5-8; TRBD2 might be the D (5 bases). Germline values: CDR1 SGHTS, CDR2 YDEGEE. This CDR3 contains 15 residues. Trimming took off 0 bases at V and 1 base at J, with 10 bases between the two ends. As DNA, the CDR3 is TGTGCCAGCAGCTTGGAAGAGGGCGTCCAAGAGACCCAGTACTTC. This codes for CASSLEEGVQETQYF.

This rearrangement joins TRBV6-5 to TRBJ2-3; 7 bases match TRBD1. This CDR3 has 14 residues. Germline trimming cut 6 bases from V and 0 bases from J; bases unmatched to any gene: 3. Germline V lookup: CDR1 MNHEY, CDR2 SVGAGI. CDR3: CASRTQGSTDTQYF. Here the CDR3 DNA reads TGTGCCAGCAGAACACAGGGGAGCACAGATACGCAGTATTTT.

A few counts support this clone. The gene calls are TRBV5-5 and TRBJ1-5, with D unresolved. Between the trimmed V and J ends, which lost 2 bases and 7 bases, there was a span of 10 bases. Germline V gene sequence: CDR1 SGHKS, CDR2 YYEKEE (reference sequence). This CDR3 comprises 13 residues. The DNA for the CDR3 is TGTGCCAGCAGCTTTGAATGGGGACAGCCCCAGCATTTT. Translated: CASSFEWGQPQHF. Looking up the rest from reference TRBV5-5 and TRBJ1-5 gives the full variable domain: DAGVTQSPTHLIKTRGQQVTLRCSPISGHKSVSWYQQVLGQGPQFIFQYYEKEERGRGNFPDRFSARQFPNYSSELNVNALLLGDSALYLCASSFEWGQPQHFGDGTRLSIL.

The rearrangement joins TRBV6-1 to TRBJ2-3; no reliable D call. Germline CDR1 is MNHNS and CDR2 is SASEGT. Trimming stripped 5 bases from V and 6 bases from J, with 9 bases between. This CDR3 contains 12 residues. The CDR3 reads CASSLIEDTQYF. The CDR3 DNA follows: TGTGCCAGCAGTCTTATCGAGGATACGCAGTATTTT.

In this sample, this clone turned up a few times. CDR3 DNA: TGTGCCAGTAGTCGGGGGATCGACACTGAAGCTTTCTTT. Its translation is CASSRGIDTEAFF. This chain links TRBV19 with TRBJ1-1, with D possibly matching TRBD1 (5 bases). The germline V gene encodes CDR1 LNHDA and CDR2 SQIVND (reference sequence). The CDR3 length is 13 residues. Trimming took off 5 bases at V and 3 bases at J, with 10 bases between the two ends.

The chain has TRBV14 and TRBJ2-1, with no clear D. This CDR3 region has 15 residues. V lost 4 bases, J lost 1 base, and 11 bases lay in between. Germline loops: CDR1 SGHDN, CDR2 FVKESK. CDR3 amino acids: CASSPRLYSYNEQFF. CDR3 sequence (DNA): TGTGCCAGCAGCCCTCGGTTATATTCCTACAATGAGCAGTTCTTC.

The V call is TRBV5-5, the J call TRBJ2-7; D is ambiguous. The CDR3 is 14 residues long. The V end was cut by 1 base, the J end by 2 bases, with 10 bases between. Germline V gene sequence: CDR1 SGHKS, CDR2 YYEKEE (reference sequence). The CDR3 DNA follows: TGTGCCAGCAGCTTGAGGCATGCTACCTACGAGCAGTACTTC. It codes for CASSLRHATYEQYF.

The genes are TRBV28 and TRBJ1-4; D gene ambiguous. V shed 1 base and J shed 4 bases, with 13 bases lying between them. CDR3 length equals 16 residues. CDR1 and CDR2 (germline): MDHEN, SYDVKM. The DNA for the CDR3 is TGTGCCAGCAGTTTATACACCACGGGAAATAATGAAAAACTGTTTTTT. Amino acid sequence: CASSLYTTGNNEKLFF.

This clone turned up a few times. This rearrangement joins TRBV19 to TRBJ1-2; D is undetermined. CDR1 and CDR2 from the germline V gene are LNHDA and SQIVND (reference sequence). Between the trimmed V and J ends, which lost 1 base and 0 bases, there was a span of 9 bases. This CDR3 has 15 residues. The chain's CDR3 is CASSIGGRANYGYTF. The CDR3 DNA reads as TGTGCCAGTAGTATAGGAGGACGGGCTAACTATGGCTACACCTTC.